This TCR beta chain was observed in a study of cytomegalovirus exposure and HLA in healthy donors. Whole-study findings and limits: The study put some 150 TCR beta chains on its list as cytomegalovirus-associated. It was confirmed in vitro that three of the CMV-associated chains were specific for CMV antigens. Cytomegalovirus status was reportedly diagnosed by the classifier with high specificity and sensitivity. Most of the TCR beta V segments (in an earlier analysis) were productive either about 87% or about 30% of the time.

As for this clone: The antigen is undetermined.

The V gene's germline CDR1 is MNHEY and CDR2 SVGAGI. The CDR3 has 12 residues. V was clipped by 6 bases and J by 2 bases, with 7 bases between them. A multiplex PCR was run with 60 Vbeta primers and 13 Jbeta primers. Libraries were prepared by immunoSEQ multiplex PCR; TCRdb keeps only in-frame clonotypes and omits some of them. The table records about 150,000 clones, approximately 77% of them present only once. The V gene is TRBV6-5, the J gene TRBJ2-5; D uncertain. Sequenced input: PBMCs. This clonotype was sampled from a young man in good health and CMV-seronegative. In DNA form, the CDR3 reads TGTGCCAGCAGGCTACCACAAGAGACCCAGTACTTC. Its protein is CASRLPQETQYF.